The 8 T cell receptor beta chains listed next were all sequenced from one sample in a study of OX40 agonist ivuxolimab in advanced cancers. Data came from immunoSEQ multiplex PCR; TCRdb stores just in-frame clones and leaves some out. The sample yields roughly 26,000 clones, about 74% seen once. The specimen comprised CD4+ or CD8+ T cells sorted from blood, sampled in a trial of the OX40 agonist ivuxolimab. The source is an adult with an advanced solid tumor such as melanoma, head and neck, liver or kidney cancer.

The chain joins TRBV6-1 to TRBJ2-7; possible D gene TRBD1, 5 bases. Germline CDR1 is MNHNS and CDR2 is SASEGT. V dropped 0 bases and J dropped 6 bases, with 12 bases sitting between them. The CDR3 covers 14 residues. CDR3 loop: CASSEASAGPEQYF. For the CDR3, the DNA is TGTGCCAGCAGTGAAGCTTCCGCAGGGCCCGAGCAGTACTTC.

The rearrangement links TRBV5-6 to TRBJ1-2; maybe TRBD1 (5 bases). Trimming removed 4 bases from V and 4 bases from J, with 17 bases in between. This CDR3 comprises 15 residues. CDR1 SGHDT and CDR2 YYEEEE come from the germline V gene. CDR3 nucleotides: TGTGCCAGCAGCCTGGGGGGACCTCTCTCCTATGGCTACACCTTC. As protein: CASSLGGPLSYGYTF. The whole variable domain, remainder taken from reference TRBV5-6 and TRBJ1-2, is DAGVTQSPTHLIKTRGQQVTLRCSPKSGHDTVSWYQQALGQGPQFIFQYYEEEERQRGNFPDRFSGHQFPNYSSELNVNALLLGDSALYLCASSLGGPLSYGYTFGSGTRLTVV.

This clone has only a few counts. CDR3 sequence (DNA): TGTGCCAGCAGCTTGGGGGGGAGCACAGATACGCAGTATTTT. This encodes CASSLGGSTDTQYF. The J gene is TRBJ2-3, the V gene TRBV5-4; tentatively, D is TRBD1 or TRBD2 (5 bases each). V lost 0 bases, J lost 0 bases, and 5 bases lay in between. Looked up from germline, CDR1 is SGHNT and CDR2 is YYREEE (reference sequence). This CDR3 is built from 14 residues.

The chain links TRBV5-1 to TRBJ2-5, with D possibly being TRBD2 (7 bases). The ends were cut back, 1 base at V and 4 bases at J, with 11 bases in the middle. Germline lookup yields CDR1 SGHRS and CDR2 YFSETQ. The CDR3 covers 14 residues. The CDR3: CASSLSGGGETQYF. CDR3 DNA sequence: TGCGCCAGCAGCTTGTCGGGGGGCGGAGAGACCCAGTACTTC.

The chain couples TRBV27 to TRBJ1-5; D gene ambiguous. CDR1 is MNHEY and CDR2 is SMNVEV in the germline V gene (reference sequence). Trimming removed 2 bases at V and 7 bases at J, with 15 bases between. The CDR3 is 15 amino acids. The CDR3 is CASSLEGAEGQPQHF. Written as DNA, the CDR3 is TGTGCCAGCAGTTTAGAGGGTGCGGAGGGCCAGCCCCAGCATTTT.

This sequence joins TRBV2 and TRBJ1-1, with D possibly TRBD1 on 6 matching bases. The germline CDR1 and CDR2 sequences are SNHLY and FYNNEI. Trimming left V 3 bases short and J 3 bases short, with 14 bases between. This CDR3 contains 15 residues. In DNA, the CDR3 is TGTGCCAGCAGTGACCCGGGGGCAGTCGACACTGAAGCTTTCTTT. This gives the protein CASSDPGAVDTEAFF.

This chain joins TRBV2 and TRBJ2-5; 8 bases align to TRBD2. The length of the CDR3 is 17 residues. J was trimmed by 3 bases and V by 2 bases; bases with no gene match: 11. In germline, CDR1 is SNHLY, CDR2 FYNNEI. The CDR3 region has the DNA TGTGCCAGCAGTGAAACGTCGGGACTAGGGGGGGAAGAGACCCAGTACTTC. This encodes CASSETSGLGGEETQYF.

Written as DNA, the CDR3 is TGTGCCAGCAGCAGTCCCGGTCTCAGGGGACCCGGAGCTTTGACAGATACGCAGTATTTT. Residues: CASSSPGLRGPGALTDTQYF. The chain couples TRBV9 to TRBJ2-3; TRBD1 is a possible D gene (6 bases). CDR1 is SGDLS, CDR2 YYNGEE, per germline. Trimming left V 4 bases short and J 3 bases short, with 30 bases between. The CDR3 covers 20 residues. Full variable domain (missing parts from reference TRBV9 and TRBJ2-3): DSGVTQTPKHLITATGQRVTLRCSPRSGDLSVYWYQQSLDQGLQFLIQYYNGEERAKGNILERFSAQQFPDLHSELNLSSLELGDSALYFCASSSPGLRGPGALTDTQYFGPGTRLTVL.